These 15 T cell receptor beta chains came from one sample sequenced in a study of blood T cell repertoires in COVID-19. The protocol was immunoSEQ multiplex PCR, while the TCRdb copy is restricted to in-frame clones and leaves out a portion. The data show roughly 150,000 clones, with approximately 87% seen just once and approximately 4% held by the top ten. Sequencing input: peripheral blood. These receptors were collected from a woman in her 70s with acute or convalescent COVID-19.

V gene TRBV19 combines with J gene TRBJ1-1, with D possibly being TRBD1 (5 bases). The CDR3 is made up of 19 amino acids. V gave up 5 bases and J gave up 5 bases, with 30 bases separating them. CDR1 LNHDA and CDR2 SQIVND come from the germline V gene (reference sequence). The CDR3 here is CASSYQVVFGGTAGTEAFF. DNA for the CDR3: TGTGCCAGTAGTTATCAGGTAGTATTTGGGGGGACTGCCGGGACTGAAGCTTTCTTT.

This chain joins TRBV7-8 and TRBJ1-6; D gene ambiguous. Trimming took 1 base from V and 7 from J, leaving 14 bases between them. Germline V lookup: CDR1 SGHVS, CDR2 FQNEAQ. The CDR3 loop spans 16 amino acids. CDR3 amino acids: CASSLVGGPGNSPLHF. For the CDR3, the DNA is TGTGCCAGCAGCTTAGTGGGAGGGCCTGGAAATTCACCCCTCCACTTT.

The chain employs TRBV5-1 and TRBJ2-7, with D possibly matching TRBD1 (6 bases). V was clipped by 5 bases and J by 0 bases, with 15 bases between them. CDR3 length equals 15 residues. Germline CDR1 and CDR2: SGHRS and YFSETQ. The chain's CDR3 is CASRTIGQPSYEQYF. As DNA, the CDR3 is TGCGCCAGCAGAACTATAGGACAGCCCTCCTACGAGCAGTACTTC.

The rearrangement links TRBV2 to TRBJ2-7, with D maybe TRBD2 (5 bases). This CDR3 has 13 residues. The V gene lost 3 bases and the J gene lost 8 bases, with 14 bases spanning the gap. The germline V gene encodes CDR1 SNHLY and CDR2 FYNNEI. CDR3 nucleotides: TGTGCCAGCAGTGATGCTGGACTCATCAAGCAGTACTTC. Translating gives CASSDAGLIKQYF.

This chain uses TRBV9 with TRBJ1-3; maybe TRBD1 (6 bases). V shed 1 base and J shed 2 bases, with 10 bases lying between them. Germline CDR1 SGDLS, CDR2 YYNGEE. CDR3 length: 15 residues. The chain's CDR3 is CASSVYGQPGNTIYF. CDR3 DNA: TGTGCCAGCAGCGTATACGGACAGCCTGGAAACACCATATATTTT.

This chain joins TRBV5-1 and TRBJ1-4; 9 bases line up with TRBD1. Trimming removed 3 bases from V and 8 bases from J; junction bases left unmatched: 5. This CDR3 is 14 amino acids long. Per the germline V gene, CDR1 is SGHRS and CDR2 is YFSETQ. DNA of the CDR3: TGCGCCAGCAGCTCGGACAGGGGAAACGAAAAACTGTTTTTT. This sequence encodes CASSSDRGNEKLFF.

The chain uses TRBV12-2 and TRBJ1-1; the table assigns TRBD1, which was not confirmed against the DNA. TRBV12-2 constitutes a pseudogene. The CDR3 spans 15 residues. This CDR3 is CASRFATPRNTEAFF. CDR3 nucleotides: TGTGCAAGTCGCTTTGCGACACCTCGAAACACTGAAGCTTTCTTT.

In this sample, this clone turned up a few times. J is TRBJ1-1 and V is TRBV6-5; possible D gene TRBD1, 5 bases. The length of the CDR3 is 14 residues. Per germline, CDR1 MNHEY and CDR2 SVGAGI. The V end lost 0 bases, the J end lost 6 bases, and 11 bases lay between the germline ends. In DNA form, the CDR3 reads TGTGCCAGCAGTTACTCGACCCAGGGCTCTGAAGCTTTCTTT. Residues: CASSYSTQGSEAFF.

This CDR3 reads CASSPLPWAGSNQPQHF. Here the CDR3 DNA reads TGTGCCAGCTCACCACTTCCGTGGGCAGGGAGCAATCAGCCCCAGCATTTT. This rearrangement joins TRBV18 to TRBJ1-5, with TRBD1 as a possible D gene (5 bases). This CDR3 region has 17 residues. Trimming stripped 1 base from V and 1 base from J, with 14 bases between. Per germline, CDR1 KGHSH and CDR2 LQKENI.

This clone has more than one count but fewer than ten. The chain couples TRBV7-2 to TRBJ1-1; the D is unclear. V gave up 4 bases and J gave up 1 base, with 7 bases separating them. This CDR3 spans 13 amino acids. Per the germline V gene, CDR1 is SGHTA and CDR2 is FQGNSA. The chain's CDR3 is CASSSQENTEAFF. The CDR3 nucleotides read TGTGCCAGCAGCTCACAAGAGAACACTGAAGCTTTCTTT. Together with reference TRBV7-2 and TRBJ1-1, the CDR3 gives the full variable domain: GAGVSQSPSNKVTEKGKDVELRCDPISGHTALYWYRQSLGQGLEFLIYFQGNSAPDKSGLPSDRFSAERTGGSVSTLTIQRTQQEDSAVYLCASSSQENTEAFFGQGTRLTVV.

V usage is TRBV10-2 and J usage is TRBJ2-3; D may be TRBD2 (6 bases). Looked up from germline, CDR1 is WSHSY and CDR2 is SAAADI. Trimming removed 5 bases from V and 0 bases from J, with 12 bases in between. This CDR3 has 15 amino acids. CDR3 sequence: CASSQGLSSTDTQYF. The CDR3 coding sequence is TGCGCCAGCAGTCAGGGACTTTCTAGCACAGATACGCAGTATTTT.

The CDR3 is CATSGKSSGTDTQYF. The CDR3 DNA is TGTGCCACCAGTGGCAAGAGTAGCGGGACAGATACGCAGTATTTT. J is TRBJ2-3 and V is TRBV24-1; 7 bases map to TRBD2. J gave up 3 bases and V 5 bases, and 7 bases lay outside the gene matches. CDR3 length equals 15 residues. Germline V gene lookup returns CDR1 KGHDR and CDR2 SFDVKD.

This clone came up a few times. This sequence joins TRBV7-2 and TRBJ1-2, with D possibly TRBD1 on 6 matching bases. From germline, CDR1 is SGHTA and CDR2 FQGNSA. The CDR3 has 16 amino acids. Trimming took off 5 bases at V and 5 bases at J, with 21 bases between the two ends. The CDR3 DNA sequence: TGTGCCAGCAGCCCCGCGGCACCCACTGGACAGTATGGCTACACCTTC. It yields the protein CASSPAAPTGQYGYTF.

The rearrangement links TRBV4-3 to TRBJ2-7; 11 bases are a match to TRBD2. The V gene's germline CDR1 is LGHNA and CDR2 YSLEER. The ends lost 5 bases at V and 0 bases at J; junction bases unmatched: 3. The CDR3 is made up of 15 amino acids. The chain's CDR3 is CASSFGLAGSYEQYF. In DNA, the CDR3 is TGCGCCAGCAGCTTCGGACTAGCGGGCTCCTACGAGCAGTACTTC.

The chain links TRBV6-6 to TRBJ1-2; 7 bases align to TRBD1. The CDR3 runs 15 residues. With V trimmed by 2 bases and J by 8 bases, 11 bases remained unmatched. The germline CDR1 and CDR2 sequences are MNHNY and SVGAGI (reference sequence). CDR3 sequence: CASSYPENTGDGYTF. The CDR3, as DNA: TGTGCCAGCAGTTACCCGGAAAATACAGGGGACGGCTACACCTTC.